This TCR beta chain was profiled in a study of control samples from healthy donors and cancer patients. Germline lookup yields CDR1 SGHAT and CDR2 FQNNGV. Trimming left V 4 bases short and J 2 bases short, with 9 bases between. This CDR3 is built from 13 residues. The method was immunoSEQ multiplex PCR; TCRdb's version includes in-frame clones alone and lacks a portion of them. This sample carries roughly 100,000 clones, roughly 89% of them seen once, and the ten largest clones take more than 7%. The clonotype comes from a man aged 25-45 years in good health. What was sequenced was blood. V is TRBV11-2 and J is TRBJ2-7; D possibly corresponds to TRBD2 (5 bases). CDR3 nucleotide sequence: TGTGCCAGCAGCTCAGCGGTGACCTACGAGCAGTACTTC. This translates into CASSSAVTYEQYF.